This TCR beta chain was profiled in a study of CD8 T cells in Susac syndrome. The multiple sclerosis control group comprised treatment-naive patients with stable or active relapsing-remitting disease. RNA totalling roughly 0.45 to 1 ug underwent reverse transcription with random hexamers. immunoSEQ multiplex PCR amplified TCR beta CDR3 across 54 Vbeta, 13 Jbeta. TCRdb re-called the immunoSEQ multiplex PCR reads through MiXCR, storing one row per CDR3 protein. The sample lists fewer than 80,000 distinct CDR3 sequences; approximately 94% were seen once. The sample taken for sequencing was CD8+ T cells from PBMCs. This receptor was taken from a human donor with multiple sclerosis.

The CDR3 loop reads CSAGDRGYGYTF. Written as DNA, the CDR3 is TGCAGCGCTGGGGACAGGGGTTATGGCTACACCTTC. The chain joins TRBV29-1 to TRBJ1-2, with 10 bases that match TRBD1. The trim removed 7 bases at V and 5 bases at J, leaving 4 bases unmatched. Germline V gene lookup returns CDR1 SQVTM and CDR2 ANQGSEA. The CDR3 has 12 residues.